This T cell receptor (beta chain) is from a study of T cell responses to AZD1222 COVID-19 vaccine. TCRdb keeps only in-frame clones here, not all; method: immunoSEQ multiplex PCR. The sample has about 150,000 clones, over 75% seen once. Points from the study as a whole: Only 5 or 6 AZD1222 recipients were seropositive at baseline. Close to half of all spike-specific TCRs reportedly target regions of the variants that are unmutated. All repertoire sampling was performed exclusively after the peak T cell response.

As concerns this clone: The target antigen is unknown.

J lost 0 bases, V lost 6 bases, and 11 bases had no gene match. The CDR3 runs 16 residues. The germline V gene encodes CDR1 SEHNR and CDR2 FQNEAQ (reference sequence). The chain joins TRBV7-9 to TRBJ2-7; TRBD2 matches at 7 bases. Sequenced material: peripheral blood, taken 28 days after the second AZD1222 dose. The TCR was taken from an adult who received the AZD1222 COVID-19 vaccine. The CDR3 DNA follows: TGTGCCAGCAGGATGCTCGGACTAGACAGCTCCTACGAGCAGTACTTC. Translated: CASRMLGLDSSYEQYF.